A selection of T cell receptor beta chains follows, all from one sample in a study of cytomegalovirus exposure and HLA in healthy donors. Assay: immunoSEQ multiplex PCR; the TCRdb copy retains only in-frame clones and omits some. The table has roughly 100,000 clones, roughly nine tenths seen once. The sequenced material came from PBMCs. The source of these receptors is a woman aged 18-35 years in good health and CMV-seropositive. CDR3s include the opening cysteine and the closing phenylalanine or tryptophan. A D gene is named only where the DNA matches it firmly. The size of a clone is reported for some rows only, either as once, few or many, or as a class for expanded clones.

v_call: TRBV5-1
d_call: NA
clone_size: NA
j_call: TRBJ2-2
cdr3_nt: TGCGCCAGCAGCTTGGAGACTACATACACCGGGGAGCTGTTTTTT
cdr3_aa: CASSLETTYTGELFF

v_call: TRBV5-4
d_call: NA
clone_size: NA
j_call: TRBJ1-3
cdr3_nt: TGTGCCAGCAGCTTGCGGGGGACCACCGCCCACACCATATATTTT
cdr3_aa: CASSLRGTTAHTIYF

v_call: TRBV28
d_call: NA
clone_size: NA
j_call: TRBJ1-2
cdr3_nt: TGTGCCAGCAGCACCCAGCGCTATGGCTACACCTTC
cdr3_aa: CASSTQRYGYTF

v_call: TRBV6-4
d_call: NA
clone_size: NA
j_call: TRBJ1-6
cdr3_nt: TGTGCCAGCAGTGACGAGTGGAATTCACCCCTCCACTTT
cdr3_aa: CASSDEWNSPLHF

v_call: TRBV19
d_call: NA
clone_size: NA
j_call: TRBJ2-7
cdr3_nt: TGTGCCAGTAGTATAGGTGGAGGGGCAGCCGAGCAGTACTTC
cdr3_aa: CASSIGGGAAEQYF

v_call: TRBV28
d_call: NA
clone_size: NA
j_call: TRBJ2-3
cdr3_nt: TGTGCCAGCAGTTTTCCCAGCAGGGCAGATACGCAGTATTTT
cdr3_aa: CASSFPSRADTQYF

v_call: TRBV28
d_call: TRBD2
clone_size: NA
j_call: TRBJ2-5
cdr3_nt: TGTGCCAGCTGCTCGCGGGGGGCCGAGACCCAGTACTTC
cdr3_aa: CASCSRGAETQYF

v_call: TRBV19
d_call: TRBD2
clone_size: once
j_call: TRBJ2-7
cdr3_nt: TGTGCCAGTAGTCTGACTAGCGGGAGAGACGAGCAGTACTTC
cdr3_aa: CASSLTSGRDEQYF

v_call: TRBV11-1
d_call: TRBD1
clone_size: few
j_call: TRBJ2-7
cdr3_nt: TGTGCCAGCAGCTTAATTGGGACAGGCCTAACCTACGAGCAGTACTTC
cdr3_aa: CASSLIGTGLTYEQYF

v_call: TRBV7-8
d_call: TRBD1
clone_size: NA
j_call: TRBJ1-1
cdr3_nt: TGTGCCAGCAGCGACGATTCAGGGGGTAACACTGAAGCTTTCTTT
cdr3_aa: CASSDDSGGNTEAFF

v_call: TRBV28
d_call: NA
clone_size: NA
j_call: TRBJ1-1
cdr3_nt: TGTGCCAGCAGTTTGCCAGGACAGCCAGGCACTGAAGCTTTCTTT
cdr3_aa: CASSLPGQPGTEAFF

v_call: TRBV11-3
d_call: TRBD1
clone_size: NA
j_call: TRBJ2-2
cdr3_nt: TGTGCCAGCAGCTTAGAAGGGGGCAGGAACACCGGGGAGCTGTTTTTT
cdr3_aa: CASSLEGGRNTGELFF

v_call: TRBV5-1
d_call: NA
clone_size: NA
j_call: TRBJ2-3
cdr3_nt: TGCGCCAGCAGCTTGGTGGCGGGAAGCACAGATACGCAGTATTTT
cdr3_aa: CASSLVAGSTDTQYF

v_call: TRBV15
d_call: NA
clone_size: NA
j_call: TRBJ2-7
cdr3_nt: TGTGCCACCAGCAGAGGACAGGGAGGAACCTACGAGCAGTACTTC
cdr3_aa: CATSRGQGGTYEQYF

v_call: TRBV18
d_call: NA
clone_size: NA
j_call: TRBJ1-2
cdr3_nt: TGTGCCAGCTCACCGGGCCCCTCCCCCAACTATGGCTACACCTTC
cdr3_aa: CASSPGPSPNYGYTF

v_call: TRBV4-1
d_call: TRBD2
clone_size: NA
j_call: TRBJ2-2
cdr3_nt: TGCGCCAGCAGCCAACCCGGGAGGGGTCAGACCGGGGAGCTGTTTTTT
cdr3_aa: CASSQPGRGQTGELFF

v_call: TRBV29-1
d_call: TRBD1
clone_size: NA
j_call: TRBJ2-2
cdr3_nt: TGCAGCGTTCGGGGACAGGGGGTGACCGGGGAGCTGTTTTTT
cdr3_aa: CSVRGQGVTGELFF

v_call: TRBV14
d_call: NA
clone_size: NA
j_call: TRBJ1-4
cdr3_nt: TGTGCCAGCAGCCTCAGACCCGGGGGGTCTGAAAAACTGTTTTTT
cdr3_aa: CASSLRPGGSEKLFF

v_call: TRBV5-1
d_call: NA
clone_size: NA
j_call: TRBJ2-3
cdr3_nt: TGCGCCAGCAGGCGGGGGCTGCCGAGCACAGATACGCAGTATTTT
cdr3_aa: CASRRGLPSTDTQYF

v_call: TRBV7-6
d_call: NA
clone_size: NA
j_call: TRBJ2-1
cdr3_nt: TGTGCCAGCAGCGACGTGACAGATCTCCCAAATGTGCAGTTCTTC
cdr3_aa: CASSDVTDLPNVQFF

v_call: TRBV15
d_call: NA
clone_size: once
j_call: TRBJ1-5
cdr3_nt: TGTGCCACCAGCAGACAGGGCAATCAGCCCCAGCATTTT
cdr3_aa: CATSRQGNQPQHF

v_call: TRBV28
d_call: TRBD1
clone_size: NA
j_call: TRBJ1-5
cdr3_nt: TGTGCCAGCAGTCCCGACAGGGGTAGGGGTCAGCCCCAGCATTTT
cdr3_aa: CASSPDRGRGQPQHF

v_call: TRBV2
d_call: NA
clone_size: NA
j_call: TRBJ2-1
cdr3_nt: TGTGCCAGCAGTGATTGGGGGGGCGGGTACAATGAGCAGTTCTTC
cdr3_aa: CASSDWGGGYNEQFF

v_call: TRBV28
d_call: NA
clone_size: NA
j_call: TRBJ1-1
cdr3_nt: TGTGCCAGCAGTTTTAAATGGGGCGCGGCGAACACTGAAGCTTTCTTT
cdr3_aa: CASSFKWGAANTEAFF

v_call: TRBV5-4
d_call: NA
clone_size: NA
j_call: TRBJ2-7
cdr3_nt: TGTGCCAGTCGCTTAGGGGGAAGCTCCTACGAGCAGTACTTC
cdr3_aa: CASRLGGSSYEQYF

v_call: TRBV23-1
d_call: TRBD1
clone_size: NA
j_call: TRBJ1-5
cdr3_nt: TGCGCCAGCAGTTTCCCTTACAGGGGGCCCAATCAGCCCCAGCATTTT
cdr3_aa: CASSFPYRGPNQPQHF

v_call: TRBV19
d_call: TRBD1
clone_size: NA
j_call: TRBJ2-1
cdr3_nt: TGTGCCAGTAGTATATACACAGGGGGTATCAATGAGCAGTTCTTC
cdr3_aa: CASSIYTGGINEQFF

v_call: TRBV19
d_call: TRBD1
clone_size: NA
j_call: TRBJ1-5
cdr3_nt: TGTGCCAGTAGCCGGGACAGTCGCAATCAGCCCCAGCATTTT
cdr3_aa: CASSRDSRNQPQHF

v_call: TRBV9
d_call: TRBD1
clone_size: NA
j_call: TRBJ2-2
cdr3_nt: TGTGCCAGCAGCGCCGGACTCAGGGGGACCCACTCCGGGGAGCTGTTTTTT
cdr3_aa: CASSAGLRGTHSGELFF

v_call: TRBV7-9
d_call: TRBD2
clone_size: NA
j_call: TRBJ2-1
cdr3_nt: TGTGCCAGCAGCCACGCGGGACTCCCGAACCGGGGGGACAATGAGCAGTTCTTC
cdr3_aa: CASSHAGLPNRGDNEQFF

v_call: TRBV19
d_call: TRBD1
clone_size: NA
j_call: TRBJ2-1
cdr3_nt: TGTGCCAGTAGTAGGACAGGGCCAAATGAGCAGTTCTTC
cdr3_aa: CASSRTGPNEQFF

v_call: TRBV7-9
d_call: TRBD1
clone_size: NA
j_call: TRBJ1-2
cdr3_nt: TGTGCCAGCAGCTTAGGACAGGGAGATGGCTACACCTTC
cdr3_aa: CASSLGQGDGYTF

v_call: TRBV28
d_call: NA
clone_size: NA
j_call: TRBJ2-4
cdr3_nt: TGTGCCAGTTCAATGAGATTAAACATTCAGTACTTC
cdr3_aa: CASSMRLNIQYF

v_call: TRBV6-1
d_call: NA
clone_size: NA
j_call: TRBJ2-7
cdr3_nt: TGTGCCAGCAGTTCTACGAGCTCCTACGAGCAGTACTTC
cdr3_aa: CASSSTSSYEQYF

v_call: TRBV5-1
d_call: TRBD2
clone_size: NA
j_call: TRBJ2-7
cdr3_nt: TGCGCCAGCAGCTTGGCCGTTAGCGGGACCTACGAGCAGTACTTC
cdr3_aa: CASSLAVSGTYEQYF

v_call: TRBV5-1
d_call: TRBD1
clone_size: NA
j_call: TRBJ2-3
cdr3_nt: TGCGCCAGCAGCTTGTTCGGCAGGGGGCAGACAGATACGCAGTATTTT
cdr3_aa: CASSLFGRGQTDTQYF

v_call: TRBV6-5
d_call: NA
clone_size: NA
j_call: TRBJ2-7
cdr3_nt: TGTGCCAGCAGTTCACCTCCCGGGACACCTTACATTGAGCAGTACTTC
cdr3_aa: CASSSPPGTPYIEQYF

v_call: TRBV27
d_call: TRBD2
clone_size: NA
j_call: TRBJ2-3
cdr3_nt: TGTGCCAGCCGGACTAGCGGGGGGACAGATACGCAGTATTTT
cdr3_aa: CASRTSGGTDTQYF

v_call: TRBV2
d_call: NA
clone_size: NA
j_call: TRBJ2-2
cdr3_nt: TGTGCCAGCAGTGAGGGACGGAGGGACGGGGAGCTGTTTTTT
cdr3_aa: CASSEGRRDGELFF

v_call: TRBV9
d_call: TRBD2
clone_size: NA
j_call: TRBJ2-3
cdr3_nt: TGTGCCAGCAGCCTCAGCGGGGGGAGGGGAGATACGCAGTATTTT
cdr3_aa: CASSLSGGRGDTQYF

v_call: TRBV7-8
d_call: NA
clone_size: NA
j_call: TRBJ1-1
cdr3_nt: TGTGCCAGCAGCTTAGAGACAGGTCTCAACACTGAAGCTTTCTTT
cdr3_aa: CASSLETGLNTEAFF

v_call: TRBV6-1
d_call: NA
clone_size: NA
j_call: TRBJ2-7
cdr3_nt: TGTGCCAGCAGTGAAAGGGGTATAAGGTCCTACGAGCAGTACTTC
cdr3_aa: CASSERGIRSYEQYF

v_call: TRBV7-2
d_call: TRBD1
clone_size: NA
j_call: TRBJ1-1
cdr3_nt: TGTGCCAGCAGCCCCCGGGACAGGAGGAACACTGAAGCTTTCTTT
cdr3_aa: CASSPRDRRNTEAFF

v_call: TRBV11-2
d_call: TRBD2
clone_size: NA
j_call: TRBJ2-3
cdr3_nt: TGTGCCAGCAGCTCCCGGGGACTAGCGGGGGGATATACGCAGTATTTT
cdr3_aa: CASSSRGLAGGYTQYF

v_call: TRBV5-1
d_call: NA
clone_size: NA
j_call: TRBJ2-1
cdr3_nt: TGCGCCAGCAGTCCTGGACTGTCCCGCTCCTACAATGAGCAGTTCTTC
cdr3_aa: CASSPGLSRSYNEQFF